Below, 9 T cell receptor beta chains from the same sample are listed, as sequenced in a study of OX40 agonist ivuxolimab in advanced cancers. Only in-frame clones appear in the TCRdb table, and some are missing; sequencing was by immunoSEQ multiplex PCR. The repertoire holds about 80,000 clones, with just under 85% as singletons. The specimen comprised CD4+ or CD8+ T cells sorted from blood, sampled in a trial of the OX40 agonist ivuxolimab. Receptor source: an adult with an advanced solid tumor such as melanoma, head and neck, liver or kidney cancer.

This chain links TRBV4-1 with TRBJ2-3; 8 positions agree with TRBD2. Trimming cost V 4 bases and J 6 bases; bases outside gene matches: 9. Germline V gene data show CDR1 as MGHRA and CDR2 as YSYEKL. CDR3 size: 15 residues. CDR3 amino acids: CASSPPGRAKDTQYF. CDR3 sequence (DNA): TGCGCCAGCAGCCCCCCCGGGAGGGCCAAGGATACGCAGTATTTT.

This clone has a single count. The chain combines TRBV5-1 with TRBJ2-6; D call uncertain. Trimming stripped 3 bases from V and 0 bases from J, with 10 bases between. Germline CDR1 is SGHRS and CDR2 is YFSETQ. The CDR3 extends over 16 amino acids. The CDR3 region has the DNA TGCGCCAGCAGCTCCACGGTGGGCTCTGGGGCCAACGTCCTGACTTTC. Translated, it gives CASSSTVGSGANVLTF.

This rearrangement joins TRBV29-1 to TRBJ1-2; D ambiguous. The V end was cut by 0 bases, the J end by 14 bases, with 7 bases between. CDR3 length equals 9 residues. Germline V gene sequence: CDR1 SQVTM, CDR2 ANQGSEA. As DNA, the CDR3 is TGCAGCGTTGAAGATCAGAAGACCTTC. Encoded protein: CSVEDQKTF.

V and J are TRBV19 and TRBJ2-6, with TRBD1 matching over 7 bases. J gave up 13 bases and V 6 bases, and 9 bases lay outside the gene matches. CDR3 length: 13 residues. Germline V gene data show CDR1 as LNHDA and CDR2 as SQIVND (reference sequence). CDR3 region: CASSVTGISVLTF. CDR3 in DNA: TGTGCCAGTAGCGTGACAGGGATTTCGGTCCTGACTTTC.

This rearrangement joins TRBV9 to TRBJ1-2; a weak D match, TRBD1 (5 bases). This CDR3 spans 17 amino acids. Germline-derived CDR1 and CDR2 are SGDLS and YYNGEE. Trimming removed 0 bases from V and 4 bases from J, with 19 bases in between. The CDR3 DNA sequence: TGTGCCAGCAGCGTAGACGGGCAGCGACAGTTACCCTATGGCTACACCTTC. The encoded protein is CASSVDGQRQLPYGYTF.

The chain links TRBV6-6 to TRBJ1-3; tentatively, D is TRBD1 (6 bases). This CDR3 is 14 amino acids long. Trimming took 2 bases from V and 9 from J, leaving 14 bases between them. The germline V gene has CDR1 MNHNY and CDR2 SVGAGI (reference sequence). For the CDR3, the DNA is TGTGCCAGCAGTTACACCAACAGGGTGGGCACCATATATTTT. Amino acid sequence: CASSYTNRVGTIYF.

The chain couples TRBV6-4 to TRBJ2-6; 11 bases match TRBD1. Per germline, CDR1 MRHNA and CDR2 SNTAGT. This CDR3 comprises 16 residues. After removal of 6 bases from V and 4 bases from J, the junction contained 5 bases not matched to a gene. In DNA form, the CDR3 reads TGTGCCAGCAGAGGACAGGGGGCCACCGGGGCCAACGTCCTGACTTTC. This translates into CASRGQGATGANVLTF.

The chain links TRBV6-1 to TRBJ2-7, with TRBD2 matching 8 bases. CDR1 and CDR2 from the germline V gene are MNHNS and SASEGT. This CDR3 contains 16 residues. The J segment lost 3 bases and the V segment lost 4 bases, leaving 11 bases of the junction unmatched. The CDR3 nucleotides read TGTGCCAGCAGTGGAGGGAGGGCGGGAGGCCTCTACGAGCAGTACTTC. Translating gives CASSGGRAGGLYEQYF.

The gene calls are TRBV5-8 and TRBJ1-1; 7 bases are shared with TRBD1. CDR1 and CDR2 (germline): SGHTS, YDEGEE. The CDR3 covers 14 residues. Trimming removed 2 bases from V and 3 bases from J; junction bases left unmatched: 4. The DNA for the CDR3 is TGTGCCAGCAGCTTTGGGACAGATTACACTGAAGCTTTCTTT. This gives the protein CASSFGTDYTEAFF.